This entry lists 4 T cell receptor beta chains sequenced from one sample in a study of blood T cell repertoires in COVID-19. The assay was immunoSEQ multiplex PCR, and TCRdb's table has in-frame clones only and misses some. This sample has around 160,000 clones; approximately 80% occur once, and the top ten carry about 3.1%. The specimen sequenced was peripheral blood. Receptors were obtained from a woman between 40 and 50 years old with active or convalescent COVID-19.

CDR3 region: CASSFGPIAGAEAFF. CDR3 DNA: TGTGCCAGCAGCTTCGGACCCATCGCGGGTGCTGAAGCTTTCTTT. The rearrangement links TRBV7-6 to TRBJ1-1, with D unclear. CDR1 is SGHVS and CDR2 is FNYEAQ in the germline V gene. Trimming pared 3 bases from V and 6 bases from J, leaving 17 bases between. The CDR3 spans 15 residues.

This chain joins TRBV18 and TRBJ1-3; TRBD1 might be the D (6 bases). The germline V gene encodes CDR1 KGHSH and CDR2 LQKENI. Trimming stripped 5 bases from V and 0 bases from J, with 14 bases between. The CDR3 length is 16 residues. CDR3 bases: TGTGCCAGCTCATCCGGGACATTGAGCTCTGGAAACACCATATATTTT. Translating it yields CASSSGTLSSGNTIYF. Together with reference TRBV18 and TRBJ1-3, the CDR3 gives the full variable domain: NAGVMQNPRHLVRRRGQEARLRCSPMKGHSHVYWYRQLPEEGLKFMVYLQKENIIDESGMPKERFSAEFPKEGPSILRIQQVVRGDSAAYFCASSSGTLSSGNTIYFGEGSWLTVV.

The V and J genes are TRBV5-6 and TRBJ1-5; D not certain. Looked up from germline, CDR1 is SGHDT and CDR2 is YYEEEE. V was clipped by 0 bases and J by 3 bases, with 4 bases between them. The length of the CDR3 is 13 residues. For the CDR3, the DNA is TGTGCCAGCAGCTTGGACTACAATCAGCCCCAGCATTTT. Translating it yields CASSLDYNQPQHF.

The rearrangement links TRBV6-5 to TRBJ1-1; TRBD1 matches 11 bases. Trimming took 7 bases from V and 4 from J; bases not matched to a gene: 5. The V gene's germline CDR1 is MNHEY and CDR2 SVGAGI. The CDR3 extends over 14 amino acids. The CDR3 DNA is TGTGCCAGCAAGGAGGGGACAGGGGGCACTGAAGCTTTCTTT. As protein: CASKEGTGGTEAFF.